The T cell receptor (beta chain) described here comes from a study of cytomegalovirus exposure and HLA in healthy donors. Whole-study results and caveats: Confirmation in vitro established that a few CMV-associated chains were specific for CMV antigens. Later analysis found that TCR beta chains associated with HLA were more clonally expanded than other, equally common chains.

The study ran its PCR with 60 Vbeta and 13 Jbeta primers. Repertoires were generated with immunoSEQ multiplex PCR, while TCRdb's copy carries only in-frame clones and drops some. The profile shows 59,000 or so clones, about 85% of them singletons. A word on this clone: The antigen is not known.

The CDR3 is made up of 14 amino acids. Germline V gene sequence: CDR1 SGHAT, CDR2 FQNNGV. V gave up 3 bases and J gave up 0 bases, with 9 bases separating them. The chain carries TRBV11-2 and TRBJ2-7; no firm D call. The clonotype was recovered from a female donor in good health and CMV-seronegative. Sample: PBMCs. The DNA for the CDR3 is TGTGCCAGCAGCTTTTCCATTCCCTCCTACGAGCAGTACTTC. Encoded protein: CASSFSIPSYEQYF.